This T cell receptor (beta chain) was profiled in a study of high-grade serous ovarian cancer treatment subgroups (dated by TCRdb to about 2021). Study-wide context: A mean of around 14,000 reads and 7,500 or so unique TCR beta rearrangements per sample was generated by sequencing. A cohort of around 30 patients was included: about ten with no residual disease after primary surgery (R0), about ten who were excellent NACT responders, and about ten who were poor NACT responders. Each patient contributed one primary tumor and two metastatic tumor samples, giving approximately 91 samples in total. The study examined TCR beta repertoires in high-grade serous ovarian cancer patients who were grouped under a laparoscopic triage algorithm by complete gross resection or by neoadjuvant chemotherapy response.

High-throughput TCR profiling via ImmunoSEQ was performed on the approximately 90 tumor samples. Per the source publication's procedure: To measure repertoire diversity, the metrics used were richness (unique productive sequences), clonality, evenness and relatedness, and the Bhattacharyya coefficient was used to assess similarity between samples. A sensitivity analysis that removed TCRs with fewer than two reads produced consistent conclusions. The table was pulled from immuneACCESS by TCRdb, which kept in-frame rearrangements only. Such tables lose some clones; where checked, under half of the loss comes from unresolved V genes, and the rest has no known cause. V and J calls plus clone size are reproduced from that table; the DNA served to infer D and trimming. This sample has approximately 4,100 clones in its table, and roughly 74% of those were observed once. The ten largest clones add up to around 12% of the sample.

Study-wide conclusions, independent of this receptor: TCR clonal relatedness correlated positively with neoantigen level and, by trend, with copy number variation and mutation load from whole-genome sequencing. Bulk tumor TCR sequencing lacked spatial information, limiting insight into HGSC tumor complexity and diversity. Repertoire similarity between tumors from the same patient ranged from roughly 0.11 to 0.8, while tumors from different patients showed almost no similarity. The TCR repertoire analyses centered on CDR3, leaving CDR1 and CDR2 unanalyzed.

Collection of tumor samples took place before definitive surgery or chemotherapy. Genomic DNA was extracted by the MD Anderson Biospecimen Extraction Resource, and TCR sequencing was done by the MD Anderson Cancer Genomics Laboratory. Trimming takes 1 base from V and 4 bases from J, and the germline ends sit 5 bases apart. The CDR3 sequence holds 12 residues, the cysteine and phenylalanine included. CDR3 DNA only is kept here, 36 bases in frame from base 1. The germline V gene (reference sequence) supplies CDR1 SGHNT and CDR2 YYREEE. Of note for this clone: Its antigen target is currently unknown. There are no base qualities to consult, and no much larger clone falls within one base.

Rearrangement joined TRBV5-4 to TRBJ1-1; TRBD1 is a possible D gene, resting on 5 matching bases. The sequence was obtained from a human donor with high-grade serous ovarian cancer. The sequenced sample was tumor tissue. The nucleotide sequence reads TGTGCCAGCAGCTTGCAGGGCACTGAAGCTTTCTTT. Translated, this gives CASSLQGTEAFF.